This T cell receptor (beta chain) was observed in a study of post-analysis software for immune sequencing data. Overall study context: Disease courses included relapsing-remitting, secondary progressive and progressive-relapsing multiple sclerosis.

Trimming cost V 8 bases and J 0 bases; bases outside gene matches: 10. The CDR3 loop spans 16 amino acids. The germline V gene encodes CDR1 MNHEY and CDR2 SMNVEV (reference sequence). Study-wide findings and caveats: Included in a set of a handful of TRBV segments more frequent in patients than controls were TRBV5-6, TRBV5-1 and TRBV20-1. A significant reduction in normalized Chao1 diversity was observed in multiple sclerosis patients versus controls.

In its sample, this clonotype was seen many times. Its specificity is not known. Incorporated into the TCR beta cDNA libraries were unique molecular identifiers, which served to reduce PCR and sequencing biases. MiXCR was run by TCRdb on the PCR reads, yielding one entry per CDR3 protein. The table has some 240,000 distinct CDR3 sequences, just over 35% seen once. The chain employs TRBV27 and TRBJ2-3, with 8 bases lining up with TRBD2. Sequences were obtained from blood. This sequence was found in a girl aged 5-17 years with multiple sclerosis. The DNA of the CDR3 is TGTGCCAGCTCCCCCGGGGGGGGACCTAGCACAGATACGCAGTATTTT. This translates into CASSPGGGPSTDTQYF.